One sample yielded the 21 T cell receptor beta chains listed below, sequenced in a study of T cell responses to AZD1222 COVID-19 vaccine. Sequencing was performed with immunoSEQ multiplex PCR; in TCRdb, only in-frame clones are kept and a portion is missing. Of 150,000 or so clones listed, 85% to 95% were seen once; the top ten hold 0.64%. Here the sequenced sample was peripheral blood, taken on day 0 of AZD1222 vaccination. The source is an adult in good health.

V and J are TRBV6-5 and TRBJ1-5; tentatively, D is TRBD1 (6 bases). The CDR3 extends over 14 amino acids. Trimming removed 7 bases at V and 3 bases at J, with 13 bases between. Germline V gene lookup returns CDR1 MNHEY and CDR2 SVGAGI. CDR3 DNA sequence: TGTGCCAGCACCCTAGGGGGGGCCAATCAGCCCCAGCATTTT. It codes for CASTLGGANQPQHF.

This rearrangement joins TRBV6-4 to TRBJ2-1; no firm D call. Germline loops: CDR1 MRHNA, CDR2 SNTAGT. The V end lost 6 bases, the J end lost 4 bases, and 10 bases lay between the germline ends. The CDR3 has 13 residues. In DNA form, the CDR3 reads TGTGCCAGCAGGGCCGACGGGTACAATGAGCAGTTCTTC. It codes for CASRADGYNEQFF.

The gene calls are TRBV5-1 and TRBJ1-1; D call uncertain. Trimming took 4 bases from V and 2 from J, leaving 15 bases between them. This CDR3 contains 15 residues. Germline CDR1 SGHRS, CDR2 YFSETQ. The CDR3 nucleotides are TGCGCCAGCAGCCCGACGGAAGTCTTAAACACTGAAGCTTTCTTT. Its translation is CASSPTEVLNTEAFF.

The chain is built from TRBV30 and TRBJ2-1, with unresolved D. This CDR3 spans 13 amino acids. Germline V CDR1 and CDR2: GTSNPN, SVGIG (reference sequence). The germline V and J ends were trimmed by 1 base and 12 bases, with 16 bases remaining between them. The CDR3: CAWSGPGLYLQFF. CDR3 DNA sequence: TGTGCCTGGAGTGGACCCGGTTTGTATCTGCAGTTCTTC. The full variable domain, its missing parts supplied by reference TRBV30 and TRBJ2-1, is SQTIHQWPATLVQPVGSPLSLECTVEGTSNPNLYWYRQAAGRGLQLLFYSVGIGQISSEVPQNLSASRPQDRQFILSSKKLLLSDSGFYLCAWSGPGLYLQFFGPGTRLTVL.

This clone came up once. CDR3 residues: CASSTRTHYEQYF. CDR3 coding DNA: TGTGCCAGCAGCACGCGAACTCATTACGAGCAGTACTTC. The V gene is TRBV27, the J gene TRBJ2-7; D remains ambiguous. CDR1 MNHEY and CDR2 SMNVEV come from the germline V gene (reference sequence). Deletions cut 6 bases from V and 4 bases from J, with 13 bases between. This CDR3 region has 13 residues.

The chain joins TRBV6-5 to TRBJ1-1; D perhaps matches TRBD1 (5 bases). From germline, CDR1 is MNHEY and CDR2 SVGAGI. The CDR3 length is 13 residues. Trimming took 6 bases from V and 4 from J, leaving 12 bases between them. CDR3 loop: CASSRDRSTEAFF. The CDR3 bases are TGTGCCAGCAGCCGCGACAGAAGCACTGAAGCTTTCTTT.

The V and J genes are TRBV20-1 and TRBJ1-1, with D possibly matching TRBD1 (5 bases). The CDR3 contains 10 residues. Per the germline V gene, CDR1 is DFQATT and CDR2 is SNEGSKA (reference sequence). V gave up 6 bases and J gave up 11 bases, with 13 bases separating them. CDR3 bases: TGCAGTGCGCGGACCGGGGGGGCTTTCTTT. It codes for CSARTGGAFF.

The sample holds one count of this clone. In DNA form, the CDR3 reads TGTGCCAGCACCACCCCCGGGTATCATGAGCAGTTCTTC. This translates into CASTTPGYHEQFF. The rearrangement uses TRBV6-5 and TRBJ2-1; D unresolved. The germline V and J ends were trimmed by 7 bases and 8 bases, with 15 bases remaining between them. Germline CDR1 reads MNHEY; CDR2 reads SVGAGI. The CDR3 runs 13 residues.

In its sample, this clone was seen once. The chain carries TRBV2 and TRBJ2-5; unclear D gene. Trimming took off 6 bases at V and 5 bases at J, with 4 bases between the two ends. Germline V gene lookup returns CDR1 SNHLY and CDR2 FYNNEI. The length of the CDR3 is 10 residues. The CDR3 loop is CASREETQYF. CDR3 nucleotide sequence: TGTGCCAGCAGGGAGGAGACCCAGTACTTC.

The gene calls are TRBV5-1 and TRBJ2-2; a possible D gene is TRBD2 (5 bases). The CDR3 loop spans 16 amino acids. Germline V lookup: CDR1 SGHRS, CDR2 YFSETQ. Trimming took 6 bases from V and 1 from J, leaving 16 bases between them. The CDR3 DNA reads TGCGCCAGCACGGGCGAATCTCGGGAGAACACCGGGGAGCTGTTTTTT. It translates to CASTGESRENTGELFF.

Here the CDR3 reads CASSEAGAGEAFF. In DNA, the CDR3 is TGTGCCAGCAGTGAAGCCGGGGCTGGGGAAGCTTTCTTT. This chain links TRBV6-1 with TRBJ1-1, with D possibly being TRBD1 (5 bases). The V end was cut by 0 bases, the J end by 8 bases, with 10 bases between. Germline V gene sequence: CDR1 MNHNS, CDR2 SASEGT. This CDR3 contains 13 residues.

This sequence joins TRBV19 and TRBJ2-1; D may match TRBD1 or TRBD2 (5 bases each). Trimming took off 7 bases at V and 5 bases at J, with 12 bases between the two ends. CDR1 is LNHDA and CDR2 is SQIVND in the germline V gene (reference sequence). The CDR3 is made up of 13 amino acids. The DNA for the CDR3 is TGTGCCAGTACCGGGACGAATGACAATGAGCAGTTCTTC. This translates into CASTGTNDNEQFF.

This clone was seen a single time. The chain combines TRBV28 with TRBJ2-7; 9 bases fit TRBD1. The CDR3 sequence is 14 residues long. J gave up 2 bases and V 6 bases, and 5 bases lay outside the gene matches. Per the germline V gene, CDR1 is MDHEN and CDR2 is SYDVKM. The CDR3 loop reads CASSRDRVPYEQYF. CDR3 coding DNA: TGTGCCAGCAGCCGGGACAGGGTTCCCTACGAGCAGTACTTC.

The chain carries TRBV6-1 and TRBJ2-7; TRBD1 is a possible D gene (6 bases). The germline V gene has CDR1 MNHNS and CDR2 SASEGT. V was cut by 2 bases and J by 4 bases, with 12 bases left in between. This CDR3 region has 14 residues. CDR3 in amino acids: CASSELGGRYEQYF. CDR3 DNA: TGTGCCAGCAGTGAACTAGGGGGAAGGTACGAGCAGTACTTC.

J is TRBJ1-6 and V is TRBV4-1; D gene ambiguous. Germline loops: CDR1 MGHRA, CDR2 YSYEKL. Trimming took off 0 bases at V and 0 bases at J, with 18 bases between the two ends. This CDR3 spans 20 amino acids. The CDR3 DNA is TGCGCCAGCAGCCAAGATCTCAGTCACGAGGTTAGCTCCTATAATTCACCCCTCCACTTT. As protein: CASSQDLSHEVSSYNSPLHF.

V is TRBV27 and J is TRBJ1-2; D is unresolved. CDR1 is MNHEY and CDR2 is SMNVEV in the germline V gene (reference sequence). This CDR3 has 13 residues. The ends were cut back, 5 bases at V and 0 bases at J, with 7 bases in the middle. The CDR3 sequence: CASSHTPNYGYTF. The DNA of the CDR3 is TGTGCCAGCAGTCATACACCTAACTATGGCTACACCTTC.

The J gene is TRBJ1-4, the V gene TRBV6-5, with a tentative D call TRBD1 (6 bases). Germline CDR1 and CDR2: MNHEY and SVGAGI. The CDR3 totals 15 residues. Trimming stripped 6 bases from V and 5 bases from J, with 16 bases between. The DNA for the CDR3 is TGTGCCAGCAGGAGACTAGTAGGGGGGAATGAAAAACTGTTTTTT. Amino acids: CASRRLVGGNEKLFF.

The chain is built from TRBV9 and TRBJ2-7; 14 bases line up with TRBD2. The germline gives CDR1 SGDLS, CDR2 YYNGEE. J was trimmed by 4 bases and V by 4 bases; bases with no gene match: 1. The CDR3 covers 14 residues. CDR3 bases: TGTGCCAGCAGCAGACTAGCGGGGGGGTACGAGCAGTACTTC. This translates into CASSRLAGGYEQYF.

The rearrangement joins TRBV4-1 to TRBJ1-1; unclear D gene. Germline CDR1 and CDR2: MGHRA and YSYEKL. This CDR3 comprises 14 residues. Between the trimmed V and J ends, which lost 1 base and 0 bases, there was a span of 6 bases. For the CDR3, the DNA is TGCGCCAGCAGCCAAGTAACGATGAACACTGAAGCTTTCTTT. Translation: CASSQVTMNTEAFF.

The genes are TRBV19 and TRBJ1-3; no reliable D call. This CDR3 has 15 amino acids. V lost 4 bases and J 0 bases, leaving 10 bases between the germline ends. Per germline, CDR1 LNHDA and CDR2 SQIVND (reference sequence). The CDR3 DNA reads as TGTGCCAGTAGTACCCACGGAGACTCTGGAAACACCATATATTTT. It specifies CASSTHGDSGNTIYF.

This chain links TRBV9 with TRBJ2-2; D is uncertain. This CDR3 region has 13 residues. Germline V gives CDR1 SGDLS, CDR2 YYNGEE. Trimming took 0 bases from V and 8 from J, leaving 8 bases between them. The CDR3 is CASSVVSRGELFF. In DNA form, the CDR3 reads TGTGCCAGCAGCGTAGTCTCAAGGGGGGAGCTGTTTTTT.